The 32 T cell receptor beta chains given below trace back to one sample, sequenced in a study of sequential checkpoint blockade in melanoma. Sample treatment: randomized to nivolumab then ipilimumab (arm A) or the reverse (arm B). Sequencing used immunoSEQ multiplex PCR; TCRdb keeps in-frame clones, though not all of them. The table includes under 20,000 clones, around 66% detected once. The starting material was CD8+ T cells sorted from blood (inferred from file names), obtained from a patient given nivolumab and ipilimumab in sequence. The receptors originated from a human donor with melanoma.

The chain combines TRBV4-2 with TRBJ2-5; 10 bases align to TRBD2. CDR1 LGHNA and CDR2 YNFKEQ come from the germline V gene. This CDR3 has 18 amino acids. Unmatched junction bases numbered 10, after V lost 0 bases and J lost 3 bases. Here the CDR3 reads CASSQEGGSGRAEETQYF. In DNA, the CDR3 is TGTGCCAGCAGCCAAGAGGGGGGCAGCGGGAGGGCCGAAGAGACCCAGTACTTC.

The chain couples TRBV9 to TRBJ1-1; 8 nucleotides align to TRBD1. V gave up 0 bases and J gave up 0 bases; unmatched junction bases: 7. In germline, CDR1 is SGDLS, CDR2 YYNGEE. The CDR3 totals 17 residues. The CDR3 loop is CASSVGDRPTMNTEAFF. For the CDR3, the DNA is TGTGCCAGCAGCGTAGGGGACAGGCCTACGATGAACACTGAAGCTTTCTTT. Drawing the rest from reference TRBV9 and TRBJ1-1, the complete variable domain is DSGVTQTPKHLITATGQRVTLRCSPRSGDLSVYWYQQSLDQGLQFLIQYYNGEERAKGNILERFSAQQFPDLHSELNLSSLELGDSALYFCASSVGDRPTMNTEAFFGQGTRLTVV.

The chain has TRBV4-2 and TRBJ2-5; D perhaps matches TRBD2 (7 bases). V lost 1 base, J lost 5 bases, and 17 bases lay in between. Germline CDR1 and CDR2: LGHNA and YNFKEQ. The CDR3 runs to 16 residues. CDR3 DNA sequence: TGTGCCAGCAGCCAAGGTTCGCGGGGGCGGGTTGAGACCCAGTACTTC. This translates into CASSQGSRGRVETQYF.

CDR3 DNA sequence: TGCGCCAGCAGTGATGAGCCCACTAGCGGGAGGTCTCACAATGAGCAGTTCTTC. Translated, it gives CASSDEPTSGRSHNEQFF. This chain links TRBV10-1 with TRBJ2-1; 12 nucleotides agree with TRBD2. This CDR3 region has 18 residues. Unmatched junction bases numbered 11, after V lost 3 bases and J lost 5 bases. Per the germline V gene, CDR1 is WNHNN and CDR2 is SYGVQD (reference sequence).

V gene TRBV4-1 combines with J gene TRBJ2-7, with a weak D call TRBD2 (6 bases). The germline V gene encodes CDR1 MGHRA and CDR2 YSYEKL. Trimming pared 1 base from V and 2 bases from J, leaving 12 bases between. The CDR3 sequence is 15 residues long. The DNA of the CDR3 is TGCGCCAGCAGCCAAGTCTCGGAGGGTCCCTACGAGCAGTACTTC. It specifies CASSQVSEGPYEQYF.

The chain is built from TRBV9 and TRBJ2-3, with TRBD1 identical over 7 bases. This CDR3 is 16 amino acids long. Per the germline V gene, CDR1 is SGDLS and CDR2 is YYNGEE. The junction had 13 bases not matched to a gene; V was cut back by 3 bases and J by 6 bases. In DNA, the CDR3 is TGTGCCAGCAGCGACAATCGACAGGGTCCAAGCGATACGCAGTATTTT. The encoded protein is CASSDNRQGPSDTQYF.

The chain links TRBV6-5 to TRBJ2-7; TRBD1 matches at 10 bases. The CDR3 has 16 residues. Losses at the gene ends were 2 bases for V and 5 bases for J; bases not matched to a gene: 9. CDR1 is MNHEY, CDR2 SVGAGI, per germline. CDR3 DNA: TGTGCCAGCAGTTACCGGAGGGGACAGGGGATCGACGAGCAGTACTTC. Its protein product is CASSYRRGQGIDEQYF.

The gene calls are TRBV7-8 and TRBJ2-7; the match to TRBD1 covers 10 bases. This CDR3 is 14 amino acids long. V lost 5 bases and J lost 5; bases outside the gene matches: 6. Germline CDR1 and CDR2: SGHVS and FQNEAQ. The DNA of the CDR3 is TGTGCCAGCAGCCTGGGACAGGGGATAAACGAGCAGTACTTC. This translates into CASSLGQGINEQYF. Full variable domain (remainder filled in from reference TRBV7-8 and TRBJ2-7): GAGVSQSPRYKVAKRGQDVALRCDPISGHVSLFWYQQALGQGPEFLTYFQNEAQLDKSGLPSDRFFAERPEGSVSTLKIQRTQQEDSAVYLCASSLGQGINEQYFGPGTRLTVT.

V gene TRBV9 combines with J gene TRBJ2-3; 10 bases match TRBD2. J was trimmed by 3 bases and V by 4 bases; bases with no gene match: 17. CDR1 and CDR2 (germline): SGDLS, YYNGEE. This CDR3 has 19 residues. The CDR3 here is CASSRYRWSSGRGTDTQYF. Here the CDR3 DNA reads TGTGCCAGCAGCCGATACAGGTGGTCTAGCGGGAGAGGGACAGATACGCAGTATTTT.

This chain joins TRBV2 and TRBJ1-1; a weak D match, TRBD1 (6 bases). The V gene lost 8 bases and the J gene lost 2 bases, with 15 bases spanning the gap. The germline V gene has CDR1 SNHLY and CDR2 FYNNEI. The CDR3 is 14 residues long. The CDR3, as DNA: TGTGCCAGCGAAGCCACAGGGTATAACACTGAAGCTTTCTTT. It codes for CASEATGYNTEAFF.

The chain combines TRBV6-5 with TRBJ1-4; the D gene is possibly TRBD1 (6 bases). V lost 0 bases, J lost 7 bases, and 15 bases lay in between. CDR1 MNHEY and CDR2 SVGAGI come from the germline V gene. There are 16 residues in the CDR3. CDR3 amino acids: CASSYSSKRGFEKLFF. As DNA, the CDR3 is TGTGCCAGCAGTTACTCGAGCAAGAGGGGGTTTGAAAAACTGTTTTTT.

V is TRBV5-1 and J is TRBJ2-5; 7 bases fit TRBD1. CDR1 and CDR2 (germline): SGHRS, YFSETQ. This CDR3 has 14 amino acids. Trimming removed 4 bases from V and 3 bases from J; junction bases left unmatched: 6. DNA for the CDR3: TGCGCCAGCAGCCCCTCCGGGACAGAAGAGACCCAGTACTTC. Amino acids: CASSPSGTEETQYF.

The chain has TRBV9 and TRBJ1-1; D is uncertain. This CDR3 has 12 amino acids. V was cut by 0 bases and J by 2 bases, with 2 bases left in between. The V gene's germline CDR1 is SGDLS and CDR2 YYNGEE. The CDR3, as DNA: TGTGCCAGCAGCGTAGCTAACACTGAAGCTTTCTTT. Residues: CASSVANTEAFF.

The chain employs TRBV6-4 and TRBJ1-2, with 7 bases identical to TRBD1. The CDR3 runs 13 residues. The germline CDR1 and CDR2 sequences are MRHNA and SNTAGT. V was clipped by 8 bases and J by 8 bases; unmatched bases: 11. The CDR3 nucleotides read TGTGCCAGCCCGGACAGGCTCACTGGGGGCTACACCTTC. Translated, it gives CASPDRLTGGYTF.

This clone came up a few times. V usage is TRBV29-1 and J usage is TRBJ1-2; D not resolved. Germline CDR1 SQVTM, CDR2 ANQGSEA. The V and J ends lost 8 bases and 8 bases respectively, with 21 bases between them. This CDR3 has 13 amino acids. The CDR3 spells CSLRPREEEGYTF. DNA for the CDR3: TGCAGCTTGAGGCCCAGAGAGGAGGAAGGCTACACCTTC.

This chain uses TRBV11-2 with TRBJ2-1; the D is unclear. Germline V gene sequence: CDR1 SGHAT, CDR2 FQNNGV. CDR3 length: 11 residues. V lost 1 base, J lost 12 bases, and 7 bases lay in between. DNA of the CDR3: TGTGCCAGCAGCTTAGGTCCCAGGCAGTTCTTC. Protein product: CASSLGPRQFF.

The chain has TRBV27 and TRBJ2-3; 9 nucleotides match TRBD2. The trim removed 3 bases at V and 5 bases at J, leaving 6 bases unmatched. The germline V gene has CDR1 MNHEY and CDR2 SMNVEV (reference sequence). The CDR3 is 15 residues long. CDR3 amino acids: CASSFLAGVIDTQYF. CDR3 coding DNA: TGTGCCAGCAGTTTTTTAGCGGGGGTGATAGATACGCAGTATTTT.

The chain uses TRBV4-3 and TRBJ2-7; TRBD2 aligns across 10 bases. With 0 bases clipped from V and 7 bases from J, the junction kept 6 bases outside the gene matches. This CDR3 is 15 amino acids long. CDR1 and CDR2 from the germline V gene are LGHNA and YSLEER. The CDR3 spells CASSQDLAGVGEQYF. The CDR3 nucleotides are TGCGCCAGCAGCCAAGATCTAGCGGGAGTCGGTGAGCAGTACTTC.

This clone occurred once. Written as DNA, the CDR3 is TGTGCCAGCAGTTGGTACGGGGAGCAGTACTTC. Its translation: CASSWYGEQYF. This chain links TRBV27 with TRBJ2-7, with D unclear. V shed 4 bases and J shed 7 bases, with 8 bases lying between them. The germline V gene encodes CDR1 MNHEY and CDR2 SMNVEV (reference sequence). The CDR3 sequence is 11 residues long.

The chain recombines TRBV6-5 with TRBJ1-1; TRBD1 might be the D (5 bases). The germline V gene has CDR1 MNHEY and CDR2 SVGAGI. V was pared by 4 bases and J by 4 bases, with 13 bases between. This CDR3 has 14 amino acids. The CDR3 DNA reads TGTGCCAGCAGTTTGGGACTGCAAACCACTGAAGCTTTCTTT. The encoded protein is CASSLGLQTTEAFF.

Details on this clone: This may stem from a read error, because a much larger clone lies one nucleotide away. This sample includes further DNA sequences coding for the same CDR3. V usage is TRBV4-3 and J usage is TRBJ1-5; no reliable D call. Germline assignment: CDR1 LGHNA and CDR2 YSLEER. V shed 0 bases and J shed 0 bases, with 6 bases lying between them. The CDR3 totals 15 residues. For the CDR3, the DNA is TGCGCCAGCAGCCAAGATCGGGGTAGCAATCAGCCCCAGCATTTT. Translation: CASSQDRGSNQPQHF.

In this sample, this clone turned up once. The chain is built from TRBV29-1 and TRBJ1-1; D may be TRBD1 (6 bases). V was shortened by 0 bases and J by 0 bases, with 11 bases between the two germline ends. Germline CDR1 and CDR2: SQVTM and ANQGSEA. The CDR3 is 15 residues long. CDR3 bases: TGCAGCGTTGAAGAACTGGGACACCTGAACACTGAAGCTTTCTTT. Amino acids: CSVEELGHLNTEAFF.

The chain has TRBV4-3 and TRBJ2-2; 12 nucleotides match TRBD1. Germline lookup yields CDR1 LGHNA and CDR2 YSLEER. Trimming at V came to 5 bases and at J to 5 bases, leaving 12 bases not matched to a gene. The CDR3 consists of 18 residues. CDR3 region: CASSIGTGGGRRTGELFF. The CDR3 DNA reads as TGCGCCAGCAGCATTGGGACAGGGGGCGGGAGGAGGACCGGGGAGCTGTTTTTT.

V usage is TRBV4-1 and J usage is TRBJ2-3; no clear D gene. This CDR3 has 13 residues. From germline, CDR1 is MGHRA and CDR2 YSYEKL. Trimming took off 1 base at V and 3 bases at J, with 5 bases between the two ends. CDR3 nucleotides: TGCGCCAGCAGCCAAGTAGAAACAGATACGCAGTATTTT. This codes for CASSQVETDTQYF.

By sample fraction, this clone is medium-sized. The J gene is TRBJ2-1, the V gene TRBV27, with 7 bases aligning to TRBD2. Trimming cost V 6 bases and J 2 bases; bases outside gene matches: 7. Germline values: CDR1 MNHEY, CDR2 SMNVEV (reference sequence). This CDR3 region has 15 residues. CDR3 residues: CASREGGGTYNEQFF. The CDR3 DNA reads TGTGCCAGCAGGGAAGGCGGGGGTACCTACAATGAGCAGTTCTTC.

This clone occurred a few times. This rearrangement joins TRBV29-1 to TRBJ1-2; D unresolved. Trimming cost V 7 bases and J 1 base, with 13 bases left between them. This CDR3 has 13 amino acids. Germline CDR1 SQVTM, CDR2 ANQGSEA. CDR3 sequence: CSAARPDNYGYTF. The CDR3 DNA sequence: TGCAGCGCCGCGCGGCCGGATAACTATGGCTACACCTTC.

V gene TRBV29-1 combines with J gene TRBJ2-7, with TRBD2 matching 11 bases. The CDR3 sequence is 14 residues long. Losses at the gene ends were 3 bases for V and 5 bases for J; bases not matched to a gene: 6. Per the germline V gene, CDR1 is SQVTM and CDR2 is ANQGSEA. The CDR3 coding sequence is TGCAGCGTTGAGGGACTAGCGGCGGGGAACGAGCAGTACTTC. Amino acids: CSVEGLAAGNEQYF.

The chain carries TRBV7-3 and TRBJ2-1; the match to TRBD2 covers 11 bases. Germline V gene lookup returns CDR1 SGHTA and CDR2 FQGTGA. V was pared by 5 bases and J by 2 bases, with 2 bases of the junction left unmatched. CDR3 length: 15 amino acids. The CDR3: CASSGLAGAYNEQFF. The CDR3 DNA is TGTGCCAGCAGCGGACTAGCGGGTGCCTACAATGAGCAGTTCTTC. The full variable domain, completed using reference TRBV7-3 and TRBJ2-1, is GAGVSQTPSNKVTEKGKYVELRCDPISGHTALYWYRQSLGQGPEFLIYFQGTGAADDSGLPNDRFFAVRPEGSVSTLKIQRTERGDSAVYLCASSGLAGAYNEQFFGPGTRLTVL.

The chain recombines TRBV6-4 with TRBJ2-3; 12 positions agree with TRBD2. The CDR3 has 17 residues. Germline V gene sequence: CDR1 MRHNA, CDR2 SNTAGT. J lost 6 bases, V lost 4 bases, and 11 bases had no gene match. The CDR3 reads CASSAGGSSGGADTQYF. The DNA for the CDR3 is TGTGCCAGCAGTGCCGGGGGATCTAGCGGGGGGGCCGATACGCAGTATTTT.

The V call is TRBV6-5, the J call TRBJ2-1, with D unresolved. The germline V gene has CDR1 MNHEY and CDR2 SVGAGI. The CDR3 spans 13 residues. Between the trimmed V and J ends, which lost 0 bases and 3 bases, there was a span of 3 bases. The CDR3 coding sequence is TGTGCCAGCAGTTACTCGAGCTACAATGAGCAGTTCTTC. Translation: CASSYSSYNEQFF.

The CDR3 DNA reads as TGTGCCAGCAGCAAAAACGGGCAGGGCCCTGGAAACACCATATATTTT. Its protein is CASSKNGQGPGNTIYF. The chain has TRBV21-1 and TRBJ1-3; the DNA was not compared with TRBD1, the D call given in the table. TRBV21-1 is labeled a pseudogene. The CDR3 has 16 residues.

V usage is TRBV7-9 and J usage is TRBJ2-7; 9 bases are a match to TRBD1. Germline V gene sequence: CDR1 SEHNR, CDR2 FQNEAQ (reference sequence). V gave up 4 bases and J gave up 4 bases; unmatched junction bases: 5. This CDR3 region has 14 residues. The CDR3 protein is CASSSTGGFYEQYF. Written as DNA, the CDR3 is TGTGCCAGCAGCTCGACAGGGGGTTTTTACGAGCAGTACTTC.